The source of this TCR beta chain is a study of graft-versus-host responses after intestinal transplantation. As for the study in general: The study gave all recipients anti-thymocyte globulin induction, then tacrolimus and steroids for about 3 years. Findings and limits, study-wide: Clonal ratios of graft-versus-host to host-versus-graft in allografts were high for patients exhibiting graft-donor T cell macrochimerism. With peak circulating GvH clone levels came an association with early post-transplant HvG declines. GvH clones were found in recipient marrow; some appeared first in ileum or blood.

The CDR3 is made up of 15 amino acids. V trimming: 8 bases; J trimming: 1 base; junction bases outside the gene matches: 11. Germline CDR1 reads LNHDA; CDR2 reads SQIVND (reference sequence). Concerning this clone itself: Its target is not known.

Assay used: immunoSEQ multiplex PCR; TCRdb lists only in-frame clones, some missing. The profile shows 80,000 to 100,000 clones, roughly 80% of them singletons. The V call is TRBV19, the J call TRBJ2-7; 7 bases line up with TRBD2. The source is a human donor who received an intestinal transplant. The sequenced sample was unstimulated CD8+ T cells sorted from spleen or lymph node cells, obtained before intestinal transplant. CDR3: CASPKGRERSYEQYF. CDR3 bases: TGTGCCAGTCCTAAGGGGCGGGAGAGGTCCTACGAGCAGTACTTC.